This T cell receptor beta chain derives from a study of OX40 agonist ivuxolimab in advanced cancers. Study background: With a range of roughly 23 to 79, age averaged 60 years, and 65% to 90% were male. Overall study results and limits: The average count of expanded clones was higher among CD8+ T cells than among CD4+. Antigen specificity remained undetermined for the expanded peripheral T cells. CD4+ and CD8+ T cells in blood underwent clonal expansion by week 6 at 0.1 to 3.0 mg/kg.

Here immunoSEQ multiplex PCR was the method, and the copy in TCRdb shows in-frame clones only, minus some. Seen here are 75,000 to 95,000 clones, 70% to 90% observed once, and the top ten hold 6.5% to 9%. This clone was recorded once. Its antigen is unidentified. Trimming left V 5 bases short and J 6 bases short, with 16 bases between. The V gene's germline CDR1 is MNHEY and CDR2 SMNVEV (reference sequence). The CDR3 contains 14 residues. The rearrangement links TRBV27 to TRBJ1-1; perhaps TRBD1 as D (6 bases). The sample in question was CD4+ or CD8+ T cells sorted from blood, obtained in a trial of the OX40 agonist ivuxolimab. The receptor was isolated from an adult with an advanced solid tumor such as melanoma, head and neck, liver or kidney cancer. The CDR3 nucleotides read TGTGCCAGCAGTGGGGGGGGGCGCATCGCTGAAGCTTTCTTT. This translates into CASSGGGRIAEAFF.